Shown below are 17 T cell receptor beta chains from a single sample sequenced in a study of T cells in women clearing cervical HPV infection. Generated by immunoSEQ multiplex PCR, the TCRdb table keeps only in-frame clones and is missing some. Found here are 48,000 or so clones; the top ten clones hold around 1.5%. Material: blood buffy coat. The receptors stem from a woman between 18 and 69 years old with a cervical HPV16 infection that either progressed to CIN3+ or cleared (not recorded which).

For this clone: The read terminates 3 residues ahead of where the CDR3 ends, so the germline J gene completes it. V usage is TRBV10-3 and J usage is TRBJ1-1; D is undetermined. This CDR3 spans 13 amino acids. With 4 bases removed from V and 0 bases from J, the gap between germline ends came to 6 bases. Germline assignment: CDR1 ENHRY and CDR2 SYGVKD. The CDR3: CAISGHMNTEAFF. CDR3 DNA, as far as it was read: TGTGCCATCAGTGGACACATGAACACTGAA.

Of note for this clone: The read gets to within 3 residues of the CDR3 end, and the germline J gene fills in the rest. This chain uses TRBV10-1 with TRBJ2-7; 12 bases are shared with TRBD2. The trim removed 3 bases at V and 5 bases at J, leaving 5 bases unmatched. Germline V gene lookup returns CDR1 WNHNN and CDR2 SYGVQD (reference sequence). This CDR3 has 15 amino acids. Here the CDR3 reads CASSDRTSGTHEQYF. The sequenced part of the CDR3 DNA is TGCGCCAGCAGTGATCGGACTAGCGGGACCCACGAG.

As for this clone: The DNA ends 3 residues before the CDR3 does, and the rest of the CDR3 is filled in from the germline J gene. The gene calls are TRBV5-6 and TRBJ1-2; 7 bases line up with TRBD1. After removal of 4 bases from V and 7 bases from J, the junction contained 7 bases not matched to a gene. This CDR3 is 13 amino acids long. CDR1 and CDR2 from the germline V gene are SGHDT and YYEEEE. The CDR3 spells CASSPGQLIGYTF. The CDR3 bases that were read are TGTGCCAGCAGCCCGGGACAGCTAATTGGC.

In the case of this clone: The read is 3 residues too short to cover the CDR3 end, so that end is filled in from the germline J gene. J is TRBJ2-5 and V is TRBV27; 9 positions match TRBD2. CDR1 is MNHEY and CDR2 is SMNVEV in the germline V gene (reference sequence). V trimming: 2 bases; J trimming: 2 bases; junction bases outside the gene matches: 6. CDR3 length: 16 amino acids. This chain's CDR3 is CASSLSGGPYQETQYF. CDR3 DNA, as far as it was read: TGTGCCAGCAGTTTAAGCGGGGGGCCGTATCAAGAGACC.

Of note for this clone: The read finishes 3 residues shy of the CDR3 end, and the germline J gene is used to complete it. The chain uses TRBV6-2 or TRBV6-3 and TRBJ2-1, with a tentative D call TRBD2 (6 bases). CDR3 length equals 14 residues. Trimming shortened V by 5 bases and J by 9 bases, and 17 bases separated the two germline ends. Germline V lookup: CDR1 MNHEY, CDR2 SVGEGT. The sequenced part of the CDR3 DNA is TGTGCCAGCAGTGCCGGGGACTTGCTATTTGAG. It specifies CASSAGDLLFE. The whole CDR3 protein reads CASSAGDLLFEQFF.

Notes on this clone: The read halts 3 residues ahead of the CDR3 end, with the missing end drawn from the germline J gene. The chain recombines TRBV6-2 or TRBV6-3 with TRBJ2-7, with TRBD2 identical over 9 bases. This CDR3 region has 15 residues. V was pared by 6 bases and J by 4 bases, with 10 bases of the junction left unmatched. Looked up from germline, CDR1 is MNHEY and CDR2 is SVGEGT. The part of the CDR3 DNA that was read is TGTGCCAGCAGGTCCTCCGGGCTAGCGGGGTACGAG. Translated: CASRSSGLAGYE. The CDR3 in its entirety is CASRSSGLAGYEQYF.

This CDR3 reads CASSRRGASGSYEQYF. The covered CDR3 bases are TGTGCCAGCAGTCGACGGGGAGCTAGCGGATCCTACGAG. The chain links TRBV6-2 or TRBV6-3 to TRBJ2-7; TRBD2 aligns across 7 bases. From the germline J gene comes the end of the CDR3, since the read stops 3 residues before it. The CDR3 length is 16 residues. The junction had 11 bases not matched to a gene; V was cut back by 5 bases and J by 1 base. CDR1 is MNHEY, CDR2 SVGEGT, per germline.

Worth noting for this clone: The read stops 3 residues short of the end of the CDR3; the missing end is completed from the germline J gene. The chain uses TRBV2 and TRBJ1-4; D is perhaps TRBD1 (6 bases). This CDR3 region has 13 residues. Per germline, CDR1 SNHLY and CDR2 FYNNEI. V was cut by 3 bases and J by 7 bases, with 9 bases left in between. CDR3 region: CASSDARGEKLFF. Incomplete CDR3 DNA: TGTGCCAGCAGTGATGCCAGGGGTGAAAAA.

With respect to this clone: With the read ending 3 residues before the CDR3 end, the germline J gene is used to fill in that end. This sequence joins TRBV7-9 and TRBJ1-4; D remains unclear. The CDR3 contains 15 residues. Germline V CDR1 and CDR2: SEHNR, FQNEAQ (reference sequence). Trimming removed 3 bases from V and 4 bases from J, with 12 bases in between. CDR3 protein: CASSFGLISNEKLFF. CDR3 DNA, as far as it was read: TGTGCCAGCAGCTTCGGACTAATTAGTAATGAAAAA. The entire variable domain, with the rest obtained from reference TRBV7-9 and TRBJ1-4, is as follows: DTGVSQNPRHKITKRGQNVTFRCDPISEHNRLYWYRQTLGQGPEFLTYFQNEAQLEKSRLLSDRFSAERPKGSFSTLEIQRTEQGDSAMYLCASSFGLISNEKLFFGSGTQLSVL.

As to this clone: The observed sequence ends 3 residues before the CDR3 terminus, with the missing tail filled in from the germline J gene. The gene calls are TRBV5-1 and TRBJ1-2, with D possibly matching TRBD1 (6 bases). Trimming removed 2 bases from V and 6 bases from J, with 14 bases in between. Germline-derived CDR1 and CDR2 are SGHRS and YFSETQ. This CDR3 region has 14 residues. CDR3 loop: CASSFTAGVDGYTF. CDR3 bases read: TGCGCCAGCAGCTTTACGGCAGGGGTGGATGGC.

Of note for this clone: The DNA ends 3 residues before the CDR3 does, and the rest of the CDR3 is filled in from the germline J gene. This chain connects TRBV12-5 to TRBJ2-5; 9 positions match TRBD1. CDR3 length equals 17 residues. Germline trimming cut 1 base from V and 1 base from J; bases unmatched to any gene: 7. Germline CDR1 LGHNT, CDR2 FRNRAP. The sequenced CDR3 bases are TGTGCTAGTGGTTTGGGAGGGACAGGGAGGGGCCAAGAGACC. Protein product: CASGLGGTGRGQET. The CDR3 in its entirety is CASGLGGTGRGQETQYF.

Points on this clone: Read sequence stops 3 residues before the CDR3 end, and the germline J gene provides the missing end. The chain carries TRBV7-2 and TRBJ2-4, with 8 bases matching TRBD2. Germline CDR1 and CDR2: SGHTA and FQGNSA. The CDR3 has 16 residues. The CDR3 loop is CASRLAGGGTKNIQYF. The DNA read from the CDR3 is TGTGCAAGTCGCTTAGCGGGCGGGGGGACCAAAAACATT.

A note on this clone: The CDR3 goes on 3 residues after the read ends, and that part is filled in from the germline J gene. This sequence joins TRBV4-1 and TRBJ1-2; 10 nucleotides align to TRBD1. This CDR3 region has 15 residues. Germline CDR1 and CDR2: MGHRA and YSYEKL. J was trimmed by 4 bases and V by 1 base; bases with no gene match: 3. CDR3 residues: CASSQGQGASYGYTF. CDR3 bases read: TGCGCCAGCAGCCAAGGACAGGGGGCCTCCTATGGC.

Concerning this clone: The CDR3 goes on 3 residues after the read ends, and that part is filled in from the germline J gene. This sequence joins TRBV24-1 and TRBJ2-1; the D gene is possibly TRBD2 (6 bases). Germline-derived CDR1 and CDR2 are KGHDR and SFDVKD. V was cut by 1 base and J by 9 bases, with 12 bases left in between. The CDR3 is 14 residues long. The CDR3: CATSDLGGMGEQFF. The CDR3 DNA, read in part, is TGTGCCACCAGTGATTTAGGCGGGATGGGTGAG.

A remark on this clone: The read is 3 residues too short to cover the CDR3 end, so that end is filled in from the germline J gene. J is TRBJ1-2 and V is TRBV4-2, with 7 bases identical to TRBD1. Germline assignment: CDR1 LGHNA and CDR2 YNFKEQ. V lost 0 bases and J lost 3; bases outside the gene matches: 4. CDR3 length: 15 amino acids. The CDR3 protein is CASSQDGTGDYGYTF. The DNA read from the CDR3 is TGTGCCAGCAGCCAAGATGGTACAGGGGACTATGGC.

Regarding this clone: The observed sequence ends 3 residues before the CDR3 terminus, with the missing tail filled in from the germline J gene. The rearrangement links TRBV18 to TRBJ1-2; tentatively, D is TRBD1 (6 bases). V was shortened by 2 bases and J by 2 bases, with 9 bases between the two germline ends. The CDR3 sequence is 14 residues long. The germline V gene encodes CDR1 KGHSH and CDR2 LQKENI. CDR3 DNA (partial): TGTGCCAGCTCACCAGGGGGCTTGAACTATGGC. Encoded protein: CASSPGGLNYG. The whole CDR3 protein is CASSPGGLNYGYTF.

As concerns this clone: The read terminates 3 residues before the CDR3 end, so the remaining end is supplied by the germline J gene. This chain links TRBV20-1 with TRBJ2-7; the D is unclear. Germline values: CDR1 DFQATT, CDR2 SNEGSKA (reference sequence). Trimming pared 1 base from V and 4 bases from J, leaving 11 bases between. The CDR3 runs to 13 residues. CDR3 residues: CSARVPVSYEQYF. The CDR3 DNA, read in part, is TGCAGTGCTAGAGTACCGGTCTCTTACGAG.